The present entry profiles one TCR beta chain with its context. The antigen is unknown. These data come from a study of cytomegalovirus exposure and HLA in healthy donors. Study in general: A previous analysis identified 100 million or so unique TCR beta sequences derived from 180 million or so T cells.

Vbeta (60) and Jbeta (13) primers were used in the PCR. As processed by the authors: A follow-up analysis tallied 70 million to 80 million unique TCR beta chains, 8.5 million to 14 million shared. Sequencing used immunoSEQ multiplex PCR; TCRdb keeps in-frame clones, though not all of them. From that table come the V and J calls and clone size; the DNA was used to work out D and trimming. The profile shows hundreds of thousands of clones, roughly 82% of them singletons. V gave up 8 bases and J gave up 4 bases, with 10 bases separating them. The CDR3 is made up of 12 amino acids. Germline V gene lookup returns CDR1 SGHAT and CDR2 FQNNGV. Regarding the study as a whole: Later on, analysis showed that most CMV-associated TCR beta chains appeared to be HLA-restricted.

The sample taken for sequencing was PBMCs. The sequence was collected from a man in his forties or fifties in good health and CMV-seropositive. The chain combines TRBV11-2 with TRBJ2-3, with no clear D. The CDR3 loop reads CASHQFADTQYF. CDR3 nucleotides: TGTGCCAGCCACCAGTTCGCAGATACGCAGTATTTT.